This TCR beta chain originates from a study of OX40 agonist ivuxolimab in advanced cancers. Sequencing used immunoSEQ multiplex PCR; TCRdb keeps in-frame clones, though not all of them. The profile shows 20,000 to 25,000 clones, approximately 72% of them singletons. General study points: Some nonresponders also had low normalized T-cell clonal expansion.

Details on this clone: What it binds is not known.

Deletions cut 2 bases from V and 4 bases from J, with 4 bases between. The CDR3 runs to 11 residues. Germline CDR1 SGHRS, CDR2 YFSETQ. The source of this sequence is an adult with an advanced solid tumor such as melanoma, head and neck, liver or kidney cancer. The chain employs TRBV5-1 and TRBJ2-7; D remains unclear. Sequencing used CD4+ or CD8+ T cells sorted from blood, obtained in a trial of the OX40 agonist ivuxolimab. CDR3 coding DNA: TGCGCCAGCAGCTTTGGGTACGAGCAGTACTTC. Encoded protein: CASSFGYEQYF.